This TCR beta chain stems from a study of regulatory T cells in long-lasting Graves disease. This clonotype was seen a few times. Time point here: newly diagnosed GD, antithyroid drugs for less than 3 months. PBMC-derived RNA was used for the TCR library. Patients came through an endocrinology department, and that department was in Xi'an, China. The CDR3 has 16 amino acids. V shed 4 bases, J shed 3 bases, and the junction held 7 bases outside the gene matches. CDR1 and CDR2 from the germline V gene are SGHRS and YFSETQ. Investigators prepared the TCR beta libraries by applying iRepertoire HTBI primers and Arm-PCR of CDR3 regions. TCRdb re-analysed the multiplex PCR reads in MiXCR, keeping a single row per CDR3 protein. This sample has 540,000 or so distinct CDR3 sequences; around an eighth occur once, and the top ten carry roughly 9.7%. This sample was also put to use in a study of T cells in Graves' hyperthyroidism and ophthalmopathy. This second study says: Across 18 months, stable Graves' hyperthyroidism was marked by no progression to ophthalmopathy. Researchers barred patients who had uncontrolled infection, other autoimmune disease, pregnancy or lactation. Blood samples included most of the expanded thyroid clonotypes exceeding 0.001.

This TCR was sampled from a young man with Graves disease. V and J are TRBV5-1 and TRBJ2-1; the match to TRBD1 covers 10 bases. Sample: peripheral blood mononuclear cells (PBMCs), taken at new diagnosis, from a patient treated with antithyroid drugs. In DNA form, the CDR3 reads TGCGCCAGCAGCCCGGCCAGGACAGGGGGCTACAATGAGCAGTTCTTC. Translation gives CASSPARTGGYNEQFF.